Listed below are T cell receptor beta chains from one sample, sequenced in a study of cytomegalovirus exposure and HLA in healthy donors. Using immunoSEQ multiplex PCR, the repertoire was profiled, and TCRdb retains in-frame clones only, with some absent. The sample lists about 210,000 clones; about three quarters were seen once. Sequencing was performed on PBMCs. The receptors stem from a male donor in good health and CMV-seronegative. Both conserved end residues are part of each CDR3.

CDR3aa	j_gene	v_gene
CASSLESVSSYNEQFF	TRBJ2-1	TRBV13
CASSPSGTDTQYF	TRBJ2-3	TRBV18
CASSDPGEGETQYF	TRBJ2-5	TRBV25-1
CASSQEAGTGGYEQYF	-	TRBV4-2
CASRSGQNSNQPQHF	TRBJ1-5	TRBV19
CARSLVIVSGGPIKVSRAGELFF	TRBJ2-2	TRBV5-3
CASSPLPGGSNEKLFF	TRBJ1-4	TRBV14
CASSLNQGTYTEAFF	TRBJ1-1	TRBV7-2
CASSLALGGSYEQYF	TRBJ2-7	TRBV7-9
CASSLEPGRGRDQPQHF	TRBJ1-5	TRBV7-2
CASSFFSGGSYEQYF	TRBJ2-7	TRBV7-8
CASSPTGGAYEQYF	TRBJ2-7	TRBV28
CASSELGGFYEQYF	TRBJ2-7	TRBV2
CASSLDGWGNQPQHF	TRBJ1-5	TRBV5-1
CASSWSRFTNYGYTF	TRBJ1-2	TRBV7-2
CATYPAGQGSYNEQFF	TRBJ2-1	TRBV2
CASSSIPVGETEAFF	TRBJ1-1	TRBV28
CASSERTGGYEQYF	TRBJ2-7	TRBV6-5